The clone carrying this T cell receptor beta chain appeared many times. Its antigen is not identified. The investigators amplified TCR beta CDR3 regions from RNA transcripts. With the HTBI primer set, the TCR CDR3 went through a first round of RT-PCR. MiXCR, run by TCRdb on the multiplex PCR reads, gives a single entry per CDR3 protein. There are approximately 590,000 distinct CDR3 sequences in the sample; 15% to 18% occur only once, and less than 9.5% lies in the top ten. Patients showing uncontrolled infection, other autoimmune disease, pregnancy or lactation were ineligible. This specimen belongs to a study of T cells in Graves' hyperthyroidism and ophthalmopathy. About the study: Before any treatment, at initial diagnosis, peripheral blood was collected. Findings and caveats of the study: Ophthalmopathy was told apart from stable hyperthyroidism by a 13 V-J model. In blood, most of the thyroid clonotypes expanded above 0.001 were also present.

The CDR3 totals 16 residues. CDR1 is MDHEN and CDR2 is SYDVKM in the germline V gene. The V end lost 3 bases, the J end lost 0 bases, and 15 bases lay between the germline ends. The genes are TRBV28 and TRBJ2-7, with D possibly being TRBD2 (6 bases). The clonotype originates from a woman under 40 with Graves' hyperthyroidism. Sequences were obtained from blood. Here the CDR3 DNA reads TGTGCCAGCAGTTTGCTGGGGGAGGACCCCTCCTACGAGCAGTACTTC. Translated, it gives CASSLLGEDPSYEQYF.